The 3 T cell receptor beta chains given below trace back to one sample, sequenced in a study of blood T cell repertoires in COVID-19. Assay used: immunoSEQ multiplex PCR; TCRdb lists only in-frame clones, some missing. The data hold 200,000 to 250,000 clones, with 84% observed a single time. Material for sequencing was peripheral blood. These receptors came from a woman of 80 years or more with COVID-19, enrolled during active disease.

The chain uses TRBV10-3 and TRBJ2-1; the match to TRBD2 covers 8 bases. Germline V CDR1 and CDR2: ENHRY, SYGVKD. The length of the CDR3 is 14 residues. V gave up 6 bases and J gave up 8 bases; unmatched junction bases: 9. CDR3 nucleotides: TGTGCCATCAGGGCACTAGCGGAGGGGGATGAGCAGTTCTTC. It encodes CAIRALAEGDEQFF.

The gene calls are TRBV9 and TRBJ1-1; the match to TRBD1 covers 7 bases. Germline trimming cut 4 bases from V and 3 bases from J; bases unmatched to any gene: 9. Germline lookup yields CDR1 SGDLS and CDR2 YYNGEE. This CDR3 has 15 amino acids. CDR3 loop: CASSRGSQGHTEAFF. CDR3 in DNA: TGTGCCAGCAGCCGCGGATCACAGGGGCACACTGAAGCTTTCTTT.

The gene calls are TRBV6-2 or TRBV6-3 and TRBJ2-3; tentatively, D is TRBD2 (7 bases). The CDR3 is 17 amino acids. V lost 2 bases, J lost 5 bases, and 20 bases lay in between. Germline CDR1 reads MNHEY; CDR2 reads SVGEGT. CDR3 DNA sequence: TGTGCCAGCAGTTACCCCCGGGGGGCGGGGGCAGGAGATACGCAGTATTTT. Protein product: CASSYPRGAGAGDTQYF.